These 14 T cell receptor beta chains originate from one sample sequenced in a study of T cells in Graves' hyperthyroidism and ophthalmopathy. TCR beta CDR3 regions were amplified from RNA. The HTBI primer set was used in a first-round RT-PCR of the TCR CDR3. MiXCR, run by TCRdb on the multiplex PCR reads, gives a single entry per CDR3 protein. The data show about 350,000 distinct CDR3 sequences, approximately 14% seen once. Sequencing was performed on blood. The receptors come from a woman aged 30 to 39 with Graves' hyperthyroidism.

The sample holds many counts of this clonotype. V usage is TRBV6-2 or TRBV6-3 and J usage is TRBJ2-7; possible D gene TRBD1, 6 bases. Trimming cost V 5 bases and J 4 bases, with 15 bases left between them. CDR1 is MNHEY, CDR2 SVGEGT, per germline. The CDR3 covers 14 residues. Here the CDR3 reads CASSKAGDLYEQYF. The CDR3 DNA reads TGTGCCAGCAGTAAAGCAGGGGATCTGTACGAGCAGTACTTC.

Ten or more counts support this clonotype. The rearrangement uses TRBV30 and TRBJ2-5, with TRBD2 as a possible D gene (5 bases). CDR1 GTSNPN and CDR2 SVGIG come from the germline V gene (reference sequence). V was shortened by 2 bases and J by 2 bases, with 12 bases between the two germline ends. CDR3 length equals 14 residues. This chain's CDR3 is CAWSSPGLQETQYF. The CDR3 DNA sequence: TGTGCCTGGAGTTCTCCGGGATTACAAGAGACCCAGTACTTC.

This clonotype was detected ten times or more. The V and J genes are TRBV12-3 or TRBV12-4 and TRBJ1-1, with D uncertain. V was trimmed by 3 bases and J by 1 base, leaving 6 bases between them. This CDR3 region has 13 residues. CDR3 protein: CASSLERNTEAFF. The CDR3 nucleotides read TGTGCCAGCAGTTTGGAGAGGAACACTGAAGCTTTCTTT.

The chain combines TRBV29-1 with TRBJ2-3; TRBD2 might be the D (5 bases). V was trimmed by 3 bases and J by 0 bases, leaving 13 bases between them. This CDR3 spans 15 amino acids. Per the germline V gene, CDR1 is SQVTM and CDR2 is ANQGSEA. The CDR3 reads CSVEGLAESTDTQYF. CDR3 in DNA: TGCAGCGTTGAGGGCCTAGCCGAAAGCACAGATACGCAGTATTTT.

This clonotype came up once. V and J are TRBV28 and TRBJ1-3, with a tentative D call TRBD1 (5 bases). This CDR3 region has 16 residues. Looked up from germline, CDR1 is MDHEN and CDR2 is SYDVKM. V dropped 3 bases and J dropped 4 bases, with 16 bases sitting between them. The CDR3 bases are TGTGCCAGCAGTTTTCGTATCGGGGGATCAGGAAACACCATATATTTT. Its protein product is CASSFRIGGSGNTIYF.

J is TRBJ2-3 and V is TRBV29-1; tentative D call: TRBD1 (5 bases). Trimming removed 4 bases from V and 6 bases from J, with 17 bases in between. This CDR3 has 14 residues. From germline, CDR1 is SQVTM and CDR2 ANQGSEA. The CDR3: CSVGGAYLQDTQYF. The CDR3 nucleotides are TGCAGCGTTGGTGGGGCCTATCTACAGGATACGCAGTATTTT.

The sample holds many counts of this clonotype. The chain couples TRBV28 to TRBJ2-1; D is perhaps TRBD2 (6 bases). The germline gives CDR1 MDHEN, CDR2 SYDVKM. V gave up 4 bases and J gave up 6 bases, with 16 bases separating them. CDR3 length equals 15 residues. CDR3 nucleotides: TGTGCCAGCAGTTGGCTAACGGGGAGGAGCAATGAGCAGTTCTTC. Protein: CASSWLTGRSNEQFF.

To note about this clonotype: A clone one base away is much larger, so this may be a read error. The rearrangement uses TRBV5-6 and TRBJ2-7, with D uncertain. The length of the CDR3 is 13 residues. CDR1 is SGHDT and CDR2 is YYEEEE in the germline V gene. The CDR3 DNA reads as TGTGCCAGCAGCTTGGGGCGCCTTTACGGGCAGTACTTC. This encodes CASSLGRLYGQYF.

This chain's CDR3 is CASSEGIWNTEAFF. The CDR3 DNA reads TGCGCCAGCAGTGAGGGGATATGGAACACTGAAGCTTTCTTT. The chain couples TRBV10-1 to TRBJ1-1; D gene unclear. Between the trimmed V and J ends, which lost 2 bases and 1 base, there was a span of 8 bases. Per germline, CDR1 WNHNN and CDR2 SYGVQD (reference sequence). The CDR3 is 14 amino acids.

This chain connects TRBV7-2 to TRBJ2-5; D gene unclear. With 2 bases removed from V and 3 bases from J, the gap between germline ends came to 22 bases. Germline CDR1 SGHTA, CDR2 FQGNSA. CDR3 size: 18 residues. The CDR3 here is CASSLKGRARTRKETQYF. CDR3 nucleotides: TGTGCCAGCAGCTTAAAGGGTCGAGCCAGAACCCGGAAAGAGACCCAGTACTTC.

The genes are TRBV3-1 and TRBJ2-1; D possibly corresponds to TRBD1 (5 bases). CDR3 length: 13 residues. Trimming left V 3 bases short and J 12 bases short, with 15 bases between. Germline V CDR1 and CDR2: LGHDT, YNNKEL (reference sequence). CDR3 region: CASSHTQQGGQFF. The CDR3 DNA reads as TGTGCCAGCAGCCATACTCAGCAGGGTGGGCAGTTCTTC.

This clonotype has a handful of counts. The chain is built from TRBV28 and TRBJ1-2; TRBD1 might be the D (6 bases). V lost 4 bases, J lost 7 bases, and 16 bases lay in between. CDR3 length: 14 amino acids. Germline assignment: CDR1 MDHEN and CDR2 SYDVKM. The chain's CDR3 is CASSSADSGCGYTF. The CDR3 DNA is TGTGCCAGCAGTTCAGCGGACAGCGGCTGTGGCTACACCTTC.

This clonotype occurred many times. This chain links TRBV28 with TRBJ1-5, with D hard to call. Germline-derived CDR1 and CDR2 are MDHEN and SYDVKM. V lost 8 bases and J 3 bases, leaving 11 bases between the germline ends. The length of the CDR3 is 13 residues. The CDR3 region has the DNA TGTGCCAGCGTCGCGGTACCCAATCAGCCCCAGCATTTT. Protein product: CASVAVPNQPQHF.

Of note for this clonotype: A much larger clone lies a single base off, so this may be a read error. The chain combines TRBV15 with TRBJ2-5, with D perhaps TRBD1 (6 bases). Germline CDR1 and CDR2: LNHNV and YYDKDF (reference sequence). The CDR3 loop spans 17 amino acids. With 6 bases removed from V and 5 bases from J, the gap between germline ends came to 25 bases. CDR3 in amino acids: CATRGLAGGPYSETQYF. The CDR3 nucleotides read TGTGCCACCAGAGGGCTTGCTGGGGGCCCTTATTCGGAGACCCAGTACTTC.